This is a list of T cell receptor beta chains from one sample in a study of cytomegalovirus exposure and HLA in healthy donors. Some clones are missing from TCRdb's copy, which holds only in-frame ones; the method was immunoSEQ multiplex PCR. The repertoire has 100,000 or so clones, approximately 11% of them found once; the top ten carry about 16%. The sample comprised PBMCs. These receptors all stem from a man aged 40-49 years in good health and CMV-seropositive. Each CDR3 is given with its conserved first and last residue. Fields, in order: D gene, J gene, clone size, V gene, CDR3 protein, CDR3 DNA. D genes are given only for firm matches. The size field is filled for only some rows; it gives once, few, many or a size class.

d_gene: TRBD2; j_gene: TRBJ2-3; abundance: -; v_gene: TRBV6-1; CDR3aa: CASSEALAGGPDTQYF; CDR3nt: TGTGCCAGCAGTGAAGCGCTAGCGGGAGGGCCAGATACGCAGTATTTT
d_gene: TRBD1; j_gene: TRBJ1-1; abundance: -; v_gene: TRBV9; CDR3aa: CASSPRTGGTGEAFF; CDR3nt: TGTGCCAGCAGCCCCCGGACAGGCGGGACCGGGGAAGCTTTCTTT
d_gene: TRBD2; j_gene: TRBJ2-7; abundance: -; v_gene: TRBV29-1; CDR3aa: CSVRTSRPYEQYF; CDR3nt: TGCAGCGTACGGACTAGCAGACCCTACGAGCAGTACTTC
d_gene: TRBD1; j_gene: TRBJ2-5; abundance: -; v_gene: TRBV6-1; CDR3aa: CASNRDRGKWETQYF; CDR3nt: TGTGCCAGCAACAGGGACAGGGGGAAATGGGAGACCCAGTACTTC
d_gene: TRBD2; j_gene: TRBJ2-7; abundance: -; v_gene: TRBV28; CDR3aa: CASSLTSGRYEQYF; CDR3nt: TGTGCCAGCAGTTTGACTAGCGGGAGGTACGAGCAGTACTTC
d_gene: TRBD1; j_gene: TRBJ2-3; abundance: -; v_gene: TRBV7-9; CDR3aa: CASSPRTGRTDTQYF; CDR3nt: TGTGCCAGCAGCCCACGGACAGGGAGGACAGATACGCAGTATTTT
d_gene: -; j_gene: TRBJ2-5; abundance: -; v_gene: TRBV6-1; CDR3aa: CASSEWTDATWTQYF; CDR3nt: TGTGCCAGCAGTGAGTGGACAGATGCAACATGGACCCAGTACTTC
d_gene: -; j_gene: TRBJ2-2; abundance: -; v_gene: TRBV18; CDR3aa: CASSPVADRHTGELFF; CDR3nt: TGTGCCAGCTCACCGGTAGCGGACAGGCACACCGGGGAGCTGTTTTTT
d_gene: -; j_gene: TRBJ2-1; abundance: few; v_gene: TRBV10-1; CDR3aa: CASSETHAGRNEQFF; CDR3nt: TGCGCCAGCAGTGAGACCCATGCGGGGCGCAATGAGCAGTTCTTC
d_gene: TRBD2; j_gene: TRBJ2-1; abundance: -; v_gene: TRBV6-1; CDR3aa: CASSERAGLVLNEQFF; CDR3nt: TGTGCCAGCAGTGAAAGGGCGGGACTAGTTCTCAATGAGCAGTTCTTC
d_gene: -; j_gene: TRBJ2-7; abundance: -; v_gene: TRBV29-1; CDR3aa: CSVEGLYEQYF; CDR3nt: TGCAGCGTTGAAGGGCTCTACGAGCAGTACTTC
d_gene: TRBD2; j_gene: TRBJ2-3; abundance: -; v_gene: TRBV5-6; CDR3aa: CASSLGMRAGATDTQYF; CDR3nt: TGTGCCAGCAGCTTGGGGATGAGGGCGGGAGCCACAGATACGCAGTATTTT
d_gene: -; j_gene: TRBJ2-5; abundance: few; v_gene: TRBV29-1; CDR3aa: CSVEGGAEETQYF; CDR3nt: TGCAGCGTTGAGGGGGGGGCAGAAGAGACCCAGTACTTC
d_gene: TRBD1; j_gene: TRBJ1-2; abundance: -; v_gene: TRBV11-2; CDR3aa: CASSPTGIYGYTF; CDR3nt: TGTGCCAGCAGCCCGACAGGGATCTATGGCTACACCTTC
d_gene: TRBD1; j_gene: TRBJ1-2; abundance: -; v_gene: TRBV10-3; CDR3aa: CAISGQGGNYGYTF; CDR3nt: TGTGCCATCAGCGGACAGGGAGGGAACTATGGCTACACCTTC
d_gene: TRBD2; j_gene: TRBJ2-1; abundance: -; v_gene: TRBV9; CDR3aa: CASSVVAGGPYEQFF; CDR3nt: TGTGCCAGCAGCGTAGTAGCGGGAGGGCCCTATGAGCAGTTCTTC
d_gene: TRBD1; j_gene: TRBJ2-7; abundance: few; v_gene: TRBV6-5; CDR3aa: CASSLRDRGSYEQYF; CDR3nt: TGTGCCAGCAGCCTCCGGGACAGGGGCTCCTACGAGCAGTACTTC
d_gene: -; j_gene: TRBJ2-7; abundance: few; v_gene: TRBV6-1; CDR3aa: CASSRTGTYEQYF; CDR3nt: TGTGCCAGCAGTAGAACAGGGACCTACGAGCAGTACTTC
d_gene: TRBD2; j_gene: TRBJ2-1; abundance: few; v_gene: TRBV4-1; CDR3aa: CASSQVDMGLVSYNEQFF; CDR3nt: TGCGCCAGCAGCCAGGTCGATATGGGACTAGTGAGCTACAATGAGCAGTTCTTC
d_gene: -; j_gene: TRBJ1-1; abundance: -; v_gene: TRBV7-8; CDR3aa: CASSPVQNTEAFF; CDR3nt: TGTGCCAGCAGCCCAGTGCAGAACACTGAAGCTTTCTTT
d_gene: -; j_gene: TRBJ1-6; abundance: -; v_gene: TRBV5-6; CDR3aa: CASSLQGINSPLHF; CDR3nt: TGTGCCAGCAGCTTGCAGGGTATCAATTCACCCCTCCACTTT
d_gene: TRBD1; j_gene: TRBJ2-7; abundance: few; v_gene: TRBV7-8; CDR3aa: CASRAGQGAGEQYF; CDR3nt: TGTGCCAGCAGGGCGGGGCAGGGGGCTGGCGAGCAGTACTTC
d_gene: -; j_gene: TRBJ1-4; abundance: few; v_gene: TRBV19; CDR3aa: CASSDGGSRGSEKLFF; CDR3nt: TGTGCCAGTAGTGACGGAGGCTCTCGGGGTAGTGAAAAACTGTTTTTT
d_gene: TRBD1; j_gene: TRBJ1-6; abundance: few; v_gene: TRBV28; CDR3aa: CASMQGQGGPPLHF; CDR3nt: TGTGCCAGCATGCAGGGACAGGGCGGTCCACCCCTCCACTTT
d_gene: -; j_gene: TRBJ2-7; abundance: few; v_gene: TRBV5-1; CDR3aa: CASSGASSGEQYF; CDR3nt: TGCGCCAGCAGCGGAGCTAGCTCTGGCGAGCAGTACTTC
d_gene: -; j_gene: TRBJ2-1; abundance: -; v_gene: TRBV5-1; CDR3aa: CASSLGTSQRNEQFF; CDR3nt: TGCGCCAGCAGCTTGGGTACTAGCCAACGGAATGAGCAGTTCTTC
d_gene: TRBD1; j_gene: TRBJ2-3; abundance: few; v_gene: TRBV4-1; CDR3aa: CASSQQDRGDTQYF; CDR3nt: TGCGCCAGCAGCCAGCAAGACAGGGGAGATACGCAGTATTTT
d_gene: -; j_gene: TRBJ2-1; abundance: -; v_gene: TRBV18; CDR3aa: CASSPERAYNEQFF; CDR3nt: TGTGCCAGCTCACCGGAGCGGGCCTACAATGAGCAGTTCTTC
d_gene: -; j_gene: TRBJ2-7; abundance: many; v_gene: TRBV16; CDR3aa: CASSQLLPPSRGASEQYF; CDR3nt: TGTGCCAGCAGCCAACTTTTGCCCCCTTCGCGGGGCGCCTCCGAGCAGTACTTC
d_gene: TRBD2; j_gene: TRBJ2-1; abundance: -; v_gene: TRBV14; CDR3aa: CASSNLLAYYNEQFF; CDR3nt: TGTGCCAGCAGCAACTTACTAGCGTATTACAATGAGCAGTTCTTC
d_gene: -; j_gene: TRBJ1-5; abundance: -; v_gene: TRBV19; CDR3aa: CASSIDHTGKEPQHF; CDR3nt: TGTGCCAGTAGTATAGATCACACAGGGAAGGAGCCCCAGCATTTT
d_gene: TRBD2; j_gene: TRBJ2-4; abundance: -; v_gene: TRBV5-1; CDR3aa: CASSPGLAGGQNIQYF; CDR3nt: TGCGCCAGCAGCCCGGGACTAGCGGGAGGCCAAAACATTCAGTACTTC
d_gene: -; j_gene: TRBJ2-2; abundance: -; v_gene: TRBV5-1; CDR3aa: CASSLSGSAGELFF; CDR3nt: TGCGCCAGCAGTTTGTCGGGGTCGGCCGGGGAGCTGTTTTTT
d_gene: TRBD1; j_gene: TRBJ1-5; abundance: -; v_gene: TRBV6-1; CDR3aa: CASSVQGEVNQPQHF; CDR3nt: TGTGCCAGCAGTGTACAGGGGGAAGTCAATCAGCCCCAGCATTTT
d_gene: TRBD1; j_gene: TRBJ1-5; abundance: few; v_gene: TRBV27; CDR3aa: CASSSDRGNQPQHF; CDR3nt: TGTGCCAGCAGTTCGGACAGGGGGAATCAGCCCCAGCATTTT
d_gene: -; j_gene: TRBJ1-1; abundance: few; v_gene: TRBV5-1; CDR3aa: CASSLGPGGTEAFF; CDR3nt: TGCGCCAGCAGTTTGGGCCCGGGAGGGACTGAAGCTTTCTTT
d_gene: -; j_gene: TRBJ1-4; abundance: -; v_gene: TRBV2; CDR3aa: CASSASFVKLFF; CDR3nt: TGTGCCAGCAGTGCCTCCTTTGTGAAACTGTTTTTT
d_gene: TRBD1; j_gene: TRBJ2-5; abundance: few; v_gene: TRBV5-1; CDR3aa: CASSSGTGGETQYF; CDR3nt: TGCGCCAGCAGCTCGGGTACAGGGGGGGAGACCCAGTACTTC
d_gene: TRBD2; j_gene: TRBJ2-7; abundance: few; v_gene: TRBV4-2; CDR3aa: CASSQEGAGGEQYF; CDR3nt: TGTGCCAGCAGCCAAGAAGGAGCGGGAGGCGAGCAGTACTTC
d_gene: -; j_gene: TRBJ1-2; abundance: -; v_gene: TRBV19; CDR3aa: CASIGGVKHLYGYTF; CDR3nt: TGTGCCAGTATCGGGGGGGTCAAACATCTCTATGGCTACACCTTC
d_gene: TRBD2; j_gene: TRBJ2-3; abundance: few; v_gene: TRBV5-1; CDR3aa: CASSLGLAGGRGTDTQYF; CDR3nt: TGCGCCAGCAGCTTGGGACTAGCGGGAGGGCGGGGGACAGATACGCAGTATTTT
d_gene: TRBD1; j_gene: TRBJ1-5; abundance: few; v_gene: TRBV6-5; CDR3aa: CASRRTGGFNQPQHF; CDR3nt: TGTGCCAGCAGGAGGACAGGGGGTTTCAATCAGCCCCAGCATTTT
d_gene: -; j_gene: TRBJ2-1; abundance: few; v_gene: TRBV19; CDR3aa: CASTPGGRMSYNEQFF; CDR3nt: TGTGCCAGTACCCCGGGGGGCAGGATGTCCTACAATGAGCAGTTCTTC
d_gene: -; j_gene: TRBJ1-5; abundance: few; v_gene: TRBV12-5; CDR3aa: CASGLEEGQPQHF; CDR3nt: TGTGCTAGTGGTTTGGAGGAGGGCCAGCCCCAGCATTTT
d_gene: -; j_gene: TRBJ2-7; abundance: -; v_gene: TRBV29-1; CDR3aa: CSVELTSRYEQYF; CDR3nt: TGCAGCGTCGAACTCACTAGTCGATACGAGCAGTACTTC
d_gene: -; j_gene: TRBJ1-5; abundance: -; v_gene: TRBV18; CDR3aa: CASSQQDNQPQHF; CDR3nt: TGTGCCAGCTCACAACAGGACAATCAGCCCCAGCATTTT
d_gene: TRBD2; j_gene: TRBJ2-3; abundance: -; v_gene: TRBV19; CDR3aa: CASSIDPPGGAGTDTQYF; CDR3nt: TGTGCCAGTAGTATAGATCCCCCGGGGGGGGCGGGCACAGATACGCAGTATTTT
d_gene: -; j_gene: TRBJ1-5; abundance: few; v_gene: TRBV7-2; CDR3aa: CASSDRQAEQPQHF; CDR3nt: TGTGCCAGCAGCGATCGACAGGCCGAGCAGCCCCAGCATTTT
d_gene: -; j_gene: TRBJ2-7; abundance: -; v_gene: TRBV6-5; CDR3aa: CASKRPAYYEQYF; CDR3nt: TGTGCCAGCAAAAGACCAGCATACTACGAGCAGTACTTC
d_gene: TRBD2; j_gene: TRBJ2-3; abundance: -; v_gene: TRBV7-2; CDR3aa: CASSKTSGWDTDTQYF; CDR3nt: TGTGCCAGCAGCAAAACTAGCGGGTGGGACACAGATACGCAGTATTTT
d_gene: -; j_gene: TRBJ2-7; abundance: few; v_gene: TRBV4-1; CDR3aa: CASSQEWRYSYEQYF; CDR3nt: TGCGCCAGCAGCCAAGAATGGCGGTACTCCTACGAGCAGTACTTC
d_gene: -; j_gene: TRBJ2-2; abundance: few; v_gene: TRBV7-2; CDR3aa: CASSLPILANTGELFF; CDR3nt: TGTGCCAGCAGCTTACCAATACTAGCGAACACCGGGGAGCTGTTTTTT